Listed below are T cell receptor beta chains from one sample, sequenced in a study of shared clonotypes between healthy human individuals. Measured with immunoSEQ multiplex PCR; TCRdb has only the in-frame clones, and not every one. The repertoire consists of a few million clones, with over 90% occurring once and the leading ten covering 0.39%. Sequenced input: naive CD4+ T cells from PBMCs. Receptors originate from a man younger than 35 in good health. Some clones in this sample may be carry-over from other donors' samples. CDR3s include the opening cysteine and the closing phenylalanine or tryptophan. A D gene is named only where the DNA matches it firmly. Expanded clones get a size class; other rows say once, few or many, or leave the size out.

d_gene: .
abundance: .
len: 15
v_gene: TRBV4-1
j_gene: TRBJ1-5
CDR3aa: CASSQIEGGGQPQHF
CDR3nt: TGCGCCAGCAGCCAAATTGAGGGAGGAGGCCAGCCCCAGCATTTT

d_gene: .
abundance: .
len: 10
v_gene: TRBV20-1
j_gene: TRBJ2-5
CDR3aa: CSARLETQYF
CDR3nt: TGCAGTGCTCGTTTGGAGACCCAGTACTTC

d_gene: .
abundance: few
len: 12
v_gene: TRBV11-3
j_gene: TRBJ2-7
CDR3aa: CASSLDSYEQYF
CDR3nt: TGTGCCAGCAGCTTAGACTCCTACGAGCAGTACTTC

d_gene: .
abundance: .
len: 15
v_gene: TRBV7-6
j_gene: TRBJ1-2
CDR3aa: CASSSTPLGGYGYTF
CDR3nt: TGTGCCAGCAGTTCTACTCCCTTGGGAGGCTATGGCTACACCTTC

d_gene: .
abundance: .
len: 13
v_gene: TRBV28
j_gene: TRBJ2-5
CDR3aa: CASSSRIQETQYF
CDR3nt: TGTGCCAGCAGTTCTCGTATCCAAGAGACCCAGTACTTC

d_gene: .
abundance: .
len: 14
v_gene: TRBV28
j_gene: TRBJ2-7
CDR3aa: CASRNSKDRPEQYF
CDR3nt: TGTGCCAGCAGAAACTCAAAAGATCGACCCGAGCAGTACTTC

d_gene: .
abundance: .
len: 18
v_gene: TRBV14
j_gene: TRBJ2-7
CDR3aa: CASSQVRKGRVLPYEQYF
CDR3nt: TGTGCCAGCAGCCAAGTTAGGAAGGGTCGGGTTTTGCCCTACGAGCAGTACTTC

d_gene: .
abundance: .
len: 15
v_gene: TRBV30
j_gene: TRBJ1-4
CDR3aa: CAWSVWGGGNEKLFF
CDR3nt: TGTGCCTGGAGTGTATGGGGGGGTGGTAATGAAAAACTGTTTTTT

d_gene: .
abundance: .
len: 16
v_gene: TRBV11-1
j_gene: TRBJ2-2
CDR3aa: CASSLTTGRVTGELFF
CDR3nt: TGTGCCAGCAGCTTAACTACAGGGCGAGTCACCGGGGAGCTGTTTTTT

d_gene: TRBD2
abundance: once
len: 17
v_gene: TRBV9
j_gene: TRBJ2-7
CDR3aa: CASSVDGRASGRDEQYF
CDR3nt: TGTGCCAGCAGCGTAGATGGCAGGGCGTCCGGGAGGGACGAGCAGTACTTC

d_gene: TRBD1
abundance: .
len: 18
v_gene: TRBV7-9
j_gene: TRBJ1-3
CDR3aa: CASSLGNRGAISGNTIYF
CDR3nt: TGTGCCAGCAGCTTAGGAAACAGGGGCGCCATCTCTGGAAACACCATATATTTT

d_gene: TRBD2
abundance: .
len: 17
v_gene: TRBV18
j_gene: TRBJ2-7
CDR3aa: CASSPPGLAGGRYEQYF
CDR3nt: TGTGCCAGCTCACCACCGGGGCTAGCGGGAGGGAGGTACGAGCAGTACTTC

d_gene: .
abundance: .
len: 16
v_gene: TRBV5-4
j_gene: TRBJ2-4
CDR3aa: CASSSEGGWTKNIQYF
CDR3nt: TGTGCCAGCAGCTCGGAGGGGGGCTGGACCAAAAACATTCAGTACTTC

d_gene: .
abundance: .
len: 15
v_gene: TRBV19
j_gene: TRBJ1-1
CDR3aa: CASSFSGVMNTEAFF
CDR3nt: TGTGCCAGTAGCTTTTCGGGGGTAATGAACACTGAAGCTTTCTTT

d_gene: .
abundance: once
len: 15
v_gene: TRBV18
j_gene: TRBJ2-7
CDR3aa: CASSPQQATSYEQYF
CDR3nt: TGTGCCAGCTCACCACAACAGGCCACCTCCTACGAGCAGTACTTC

d_gene: .
abundance: .
len: 14
v_gene: TRBV4-1
j_gene: TRBJ1-3
CDR3aa: CASSQVLRRNTIYF
CDR3nt: TGCGCCAGCAGCCAAGTTTTGCGTCGGAACACCATATATTTT

d_gene: .
abundance: .
len: 14
v_gene: TRBV19
j_gene: TRBJ1-3
CDR3aa: CASTREGSGNTIYF
CDR3nt: TGTGCCAGTACCCGGGAAGGCTCTGGAAACACCATATATTTT